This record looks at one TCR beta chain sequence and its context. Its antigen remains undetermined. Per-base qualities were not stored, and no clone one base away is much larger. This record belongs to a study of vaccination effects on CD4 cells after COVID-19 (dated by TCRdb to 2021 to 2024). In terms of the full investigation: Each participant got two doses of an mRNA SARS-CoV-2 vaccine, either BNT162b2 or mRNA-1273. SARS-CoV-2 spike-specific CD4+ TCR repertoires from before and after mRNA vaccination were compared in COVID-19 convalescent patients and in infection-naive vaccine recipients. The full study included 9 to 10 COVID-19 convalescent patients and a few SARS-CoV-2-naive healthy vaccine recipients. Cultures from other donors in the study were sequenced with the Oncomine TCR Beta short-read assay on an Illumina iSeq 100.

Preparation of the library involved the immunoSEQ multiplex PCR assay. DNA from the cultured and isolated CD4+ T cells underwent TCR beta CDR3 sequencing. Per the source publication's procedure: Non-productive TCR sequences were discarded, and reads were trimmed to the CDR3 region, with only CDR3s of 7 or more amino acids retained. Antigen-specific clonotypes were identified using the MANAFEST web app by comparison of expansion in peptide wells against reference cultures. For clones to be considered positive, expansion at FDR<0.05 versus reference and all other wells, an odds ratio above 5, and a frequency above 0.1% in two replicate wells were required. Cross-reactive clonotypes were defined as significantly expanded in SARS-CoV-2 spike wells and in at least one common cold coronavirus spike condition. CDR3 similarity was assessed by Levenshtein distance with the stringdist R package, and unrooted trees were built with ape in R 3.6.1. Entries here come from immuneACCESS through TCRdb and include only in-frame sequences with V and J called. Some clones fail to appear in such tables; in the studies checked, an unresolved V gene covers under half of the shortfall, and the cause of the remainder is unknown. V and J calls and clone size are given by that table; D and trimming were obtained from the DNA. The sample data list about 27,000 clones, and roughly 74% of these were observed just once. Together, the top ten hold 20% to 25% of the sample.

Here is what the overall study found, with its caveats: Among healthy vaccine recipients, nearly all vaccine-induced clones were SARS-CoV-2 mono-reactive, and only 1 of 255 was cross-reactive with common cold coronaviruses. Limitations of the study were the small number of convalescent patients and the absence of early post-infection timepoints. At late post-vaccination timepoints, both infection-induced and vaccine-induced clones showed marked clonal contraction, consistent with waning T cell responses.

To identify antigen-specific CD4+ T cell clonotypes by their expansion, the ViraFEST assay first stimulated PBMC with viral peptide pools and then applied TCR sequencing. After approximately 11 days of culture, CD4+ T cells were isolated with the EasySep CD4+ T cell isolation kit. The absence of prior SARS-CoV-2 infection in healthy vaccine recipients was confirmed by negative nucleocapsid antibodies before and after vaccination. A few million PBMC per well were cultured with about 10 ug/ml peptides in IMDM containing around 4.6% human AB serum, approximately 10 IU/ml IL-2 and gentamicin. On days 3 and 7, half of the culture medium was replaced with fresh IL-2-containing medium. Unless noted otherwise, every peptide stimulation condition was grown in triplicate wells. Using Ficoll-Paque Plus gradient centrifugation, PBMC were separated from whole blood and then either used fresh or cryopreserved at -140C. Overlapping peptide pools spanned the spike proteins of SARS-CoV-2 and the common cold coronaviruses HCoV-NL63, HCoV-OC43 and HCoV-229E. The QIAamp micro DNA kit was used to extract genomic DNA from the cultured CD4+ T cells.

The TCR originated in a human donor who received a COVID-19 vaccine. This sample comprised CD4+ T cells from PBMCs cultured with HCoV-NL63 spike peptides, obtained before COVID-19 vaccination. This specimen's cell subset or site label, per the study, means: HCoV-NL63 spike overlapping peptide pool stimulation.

The DNA sequence is TGTGCCAGCAGTTTGCAGGGGGAAAAACTGTTTTTT. Its protein reads: CASSLQGEKLFF. Rearrangement joined TRBV28 to TRBJ1-4; TRBD1 is a possible D gene, resting on 6 matching bases. Including the terminal cysteine and phenylalanine, the CDR3 comprises 12 residues. The entry retains the CDR3 DNA only, 36 bases that are in frame from base 1. CDR1 MDHEN and CDR2 SYDVKM are derived from the germline V gene. V sheds 3 bases and J sheds 8 bases, leaving 7 bases between their ends.